The next 18 T cell receptor beta chains were all read from a single sample in a study of blood T cell repertoires in COVID-19. TCRdb keeps only in-frame clones here, not all; method: immunoSEQ multiplex PCR. The sample lists about 95,000 clones; 70% to 90% were seen once. The sample comprised peripheral blood. The receptors originated from a man between 50 and 59 years old with COVID-19, enrolled during active disease.

This chain joins TRBV5-6 and TRBJ1-2, with a tentative D call TRBD1 (5 bases). The CDR3 contains 13 residues. Germline CDR1 and CDR2: SGHDT and YYEEEE. V lost 1 base and J lost 7, with 11 bases in between. The DNA of the CDR3 is TGTGCCAGCAGCTTGAGGGGCATCAGTGGCTACACCTTC. Translation gives CASSLRGISGYTF.

This rearrangement joins TRBV25-1 to TRBJ2-7; D is perhaps TRBD2 (5 bases). The CDR3 is made up of 15 amino acids. Trimming left V 1 base short and J 7 bases short, with 17 bases between. Germline CDR1 MGHDK, CDR2 SYGVNS. CDR3 DNA sequence: TGTGCCAGCAGTGAATTCGGCCCCCCAACGGGGGAGCAGTACTTC. Translated: CASSEFGPPTGEQYF.

In its sample, this clone was seen once. This sequence joins TRBV12-1 and TRBJ2-1; the table's D call, TRBD1, was not checked against the DNA. TRBV12-1 is shown as a pseudogene. CDR3 length: 15 residues. CDR3 residues: CASSPWTGVYNEQFF. CDR3 nucleotides: TGTGCCAGCAGCCCATGGACAGGGGTTTACAATGAGCAGTTCTTC.

V gene TRBV28 combines with J gene TRBJ1-1, with 7 positions matching TRBD1. Looked up from germline, CDR1 is MDHEN and CDR2 is SYDVKM. Trimming took 2 bases from V and 4 from J; bases not matched to a gene: 4. This CDR3 has 14 residues. The CDR3 protein is CASSLHRGGTEAFF. The DNA for the CDR3 is TGTGCCAGCAGTTTACACAGGGGAGGCACTGAAGCTTTCTTT.

The chain employs TRBV9 and TRBJ1-1; D gene ambiguous. The germline V gene encodes CDR1 SGDLS and CDR2 YYNGEE. This CDR3 spans 15 amino acids. V shed 0 bases and J shed 1 base, with 10 bases lying between them. As DNA, the CDR3 is TGTGCCAGCAGCGTAGATTGGGGAGCGAACACTGAAGCTTTCTTT. Its translation is CASSVDWGANTEAFF.

The chain has TRBV3-1 (or the pseudogene TRBV3-2) and TRBJ1-2; 8 bases are a match to TRBD1. Germline V gene lookup returns CDR1 LGHDT and CDR2 YNNKEL (reference sequence). There are 15 residues in the CDR3. Trimming removed 1 base from V and 4 bases from J; junction bases left unmatched: 5. The CDR3 DNA reads TGTGCCAGCAGCCAAGGAAACAGGGGGACCTATGGCTACACCTTC. Its protein product is CASSQGNRGTYGYTF.

The rearrangement uses TRBV15 and TRBJ2-2; unclear D gene. Germline CDR1 reads LNHNV; CDR2 reads YYDKDF (reference sequence). CDR3 size: 14 residues. Trimming cost V 0 bases and J 4 bases, with 6 bases left between them. As DNA, the CDR3 is TGTGCCACCAGCAGAGATCTGAGCACCGGGGAGCTGTTTTTT. Translation gives CATSRDLSTGELFF.

This chain links TRBV29-1 with TRBJ1-1; 10 bases agree with TRBD1. The trim removed 3 bases at V and 3 bases at J, leaving 7 bases unmatched. Looked up from germline, CDR1 is SQVTM and CDR2 is ANQGSEA. There are 15 residues in the CDR3. CDR3 loop: CSVEAPGQGYTEAFF. CDR3 sequence (DNA): TGCAGCGTTGAGGCCCCGGGACAGGGGTACACTGAAGCTTTCTTT. Variable domain in full (rest from reference TRBV29-1 and TRBJ1-1): SAVISQKPSRDICQRGTSLTIQCQVDSQVTMMFWYRQQPGQSLTLIATANQGSEATYESGFVIDKFPISRPNLTFSTLTVSNMSPEDSSIYLCSVEAPGQGYTEAFFGQGTRLTVV.

This clone was recorded once. V usage is TRBV6-2 or TRBV6-3 and J usage is TRBJ2-7, with 12 positions matching TRBD1. Trimming at V came to 4 bases and at J to 6 bases, leaving 7 bases not matched to a gene. The germline V gene has CDR1 MNHEY and CDR2 SVGEGT. CDR3 length: 15 amino acids. This CDR3 is CASSWPGQGAGEQYF. In DNA, the CDR3 is TGTGCCAGCAGTTGGCCGGGACAGGGGGCAGGCGAGCAGTACTTC.

The chain couples TRBV4-1 to TRBJ2-3; TRBD1 matches at 12 bases. CDR1 and CDR2 (germline): MGHRA, YSYEKL. V shed 0 bases, J shed 6 bases, and the junction held 7 bases outside the gene matches. This CDR3 has 17 amino acids. CDR3 sequence: CASSQDGTGGASDTQYF. The CDR3, as DNA: TGCGCCAGCAGCCAAGACGGGACAGGGGGCGCATCCGATACGCAGTATTTT.

The V call is TRBV6-1, the J call TRBJ2-7, with D unclear. The CDR3 loop spans 12 amino acids. Germline assignment: CDR1 MNHNS and CDR2 SASEGT. Trimming removed 1 base at V and 6 bases at J, with 7 bases between. The CDR3 region is CASSEGDSEQYF. The CDR3 region has the DNA TGTGCCAGCAGTGAAGGTGATAGCGAGCAGTACTTC.

The chain is built from TRBV5-6 and TRBJ1-6; D remains ambiguous. The V gene's germline CDR1 is SGHDT and CDR2 YYEEEE. This CDR3 contains 13 residues. V was clipped by 4 bases and J by 9 bases, with 11 bases between them. The DNA for the CDR3 is TGTGCCAGCAGCCCCTCTTACAGTTCACCCCTCCACTTT. Amino acids: CASSPSYSSPLHF.

The chain has TRBV2 and TRBJ1-6, with D possibly matching TRBD1 (5 bases). The CDR3 has 13 amino acids. Germline loops: CDR1 SNHLY, CDR2 FYNNEI. V was clipped by 5 bases and J by 9 bases, with 11 bases between them. Written as DNA, the CDR3 is TGTGCCAGCAGTTCGGCAGGGTTTTCACCCCTCCACTTT. It yields the protein CASSSAGFSPLHF.

The rearrangement uses TRBV5-5 and TRBJ1-6; 9 positions agree with TRBD1. CDR1 and CDR2 from the germline V gene are SGHKS and YYEKEE (reference sequence). CDR3 length: 15 amino acids. Trimming took 3 bases from V and 6 from J; bases not matched to a gene: 4. The CDR3 reads CASSWGDRVNSPLHF. CDR3 sequence (DNA): TGTGCCAGCAGCTGGGGGGACAGGGTTAATTCACCCCTCCACTTT.

This sequence joins TRBV6-5 and TRBJ1-3; TRBD1 might be the D (6 bases). Germline V gene data show CDR1 as MNHEY and CDR2 as SVGAGI. This CDR3 region has 16 residues. V lost 0 bases, J lost 4 bases, and 13 bases lay in between. CDR3 residues: CASSYSTRTAGNTIYF. The CDR3 DNA reads as TGTGCCAGCAGTTACTCGACCAGGACAGCCGGAAACACCATATATTTT.

This clone was seen only once. The chain is built from TRBV11-2 and TRBJ2-5, with TRBD2 as a possible D gene (5 bases). Germline CDR1 reads SGHAT; CDR2 reads FQNNGV. This CDR3 contains 17 residues. Deletions cut 1 base from V and 2 bases from J, with 17 bases between. The CDR3 sequence is CASSLAWVTGVQETQYF. The CDR3 DNA follows: TGTGCCAGCAGCTTAGCTTGGGTGACCGGGGTTCAAGAGACCCAGTACTTC.

The rearrangement links TRBV7-9 to TRBJ1-2; the match to TRBD1 covers 8 bases. V shed 1 base, J shed 7 bases, and the junction held 2 bases outside the gene matches. The CDR3 loop spans 13 amino acids. Germline CDR1 reads SEHNR; CDR2 reads FQNEAQ (reference sequence). The DNA for the CDR3 is TGTGCCAGCAGCTTAGGGCAGGGGGCTGGCTACACCTTC. Translated: CASSLGQGAGYTF.

In nucleotides, the CDR3 is TGTGCCAGCAGCCGAGGACTAGCGGGGAGCCAAGAGACCCAGTACTTC. Its protein is CASSRGLAGSQETQYF. This chain joins TRBV3-1 (or the pseudogene TRBV3-2) and TRBJ2-5; 12 nucleotides line up with TRBD2. The germline V gene has CDR1 LGHDT and CDR2 YNNKEL (reference sequence). Trimming at V came to 4 bases and at J to 1 base, leaving 4 bases not matched to a gene. The length of the CDR3 is 16 residues.